Below are 10 T cell receptor beta chains sequenced from a single sample in a study of shared clonotypes between healthy human individuals. Sequencing was performed with immunoSEQ multiplex PCR; in TCRdb, only in-frame clones are kept and a portion is missing. The data hold about 1 million clones, with under 80% observed a single time. The sample was memory CD4+ T cells sorted from blood. The subset denotes: CD45RA-negative fraction. Source of these receptors: a man younger than 35 in good health.

This clone has just a few counts. Other DNA variants within this sample encode the same CDR3. The genes are TRBV7-3 and TRBJ2-1; a possible D gene is TRBD2 (6 bases). The germline CDR1 and CDR2 sequences are SGHTA and FQGTGA. V gave up 3 bases and J gave up 3 bases, with 6 bases separating them. The CDR3 covers 13 residues. CDR3 protein: CASSLGLYNEQFF. The CDR3 DNA reads as TGTGCCAGCAGCTTGGGACTCTACAATGAGCAGTTCTTC.

The chain employs TRBV5-5 and TRBJ2-7; D is tentatively TRBD1 or TRBD2 (5 bases each). V was cut by 3 bases and J by 2 bases, with 15 bases left in between. This CDR3 comprises 15 residues. Germline CDR1 is SGHKS and CDR2 is YYEKEE (reference sequence). This chain's CDR3 is CASSSGTGATYEQYF. The CDR3 region has the DNA TGTGCCAGCAGCTCGGGCACCGGGGCGACCTACGAGCAGTACTTC.

The chain links TRBV29-1 to TRBJ1-3; D is uncertain. Looked up from germline, CDR1 is SQVTM and CDR2 is ANQGSEA. V gave up 4 bases and J gave up 5 bases, with 6 bases separating them. The CDR3 contains 11 residues. Written as DNA, the CDR3 is TGCAGCGTTGGAGAGAGAAACACCATATATTTT. Protein: CSVGERNTIYF. Combining the CDR3 with reference TRBV29-1 and TRBJ1-3 gives the whole variable domain SAVISQKPSRDICQRGTSLTIQCQVDSQVTMMFWYRQQPGQSLTLIATANQGSEATYESGFVIDKFPISRPNLTFSTLTVSNMSPEDSSIYLCSVGERNTIYFGEGSWLTVV.

Remarks on this clone: The junction differs from germline at one of its ends, possibly a read error. This sequence joins TRBV2 and TRBJ1-4; D not certain. Germline CDR1 is SNHLY and CDR2 is FYNNEI. The CDR3 is made up of 14 amino acids. CDR3 region: CARQSMPDNEKLLF. The CDR3 bases are TGTGCCAGACAATCAATGCCGGATAATGAAAAACTGCTTTTT.

This chain links TRBV5-1 with TRBJ2-6, with unresolved D. The CDR3 sequence is 16 residues long. V gave up 1 base and J gave up 0 bases, with 8 bases separating them. The germline V gene has CDR1 SGHRS and CDR2 YFSETQ. This CDR3 reads CASSLSTASGANVLTF. The CDR3 DNA sequence: TGCGCCAGCAGCTTGTCAACGGCCTCTGGGGCCAACGTCCTGACTTTC.

The CDR3 DNA follows: TGTGCCAGCAGCGTTACAGGGTTCCCTGAAGCTTTCTTT. Its translation: CASSVTGFPEAFF. The J gene is TRBJ1-1, the V gene TRBV28; D perhaps matches TRBD1 (6 bases). Germline assignment: CDR1 MDHEN and CDR2 SYDVKM. This CDR3 has 13 residues. V shed 6 bases and J shed 6 bases, with 14 bases lying between them. Together with reference TRBV28 and TRBJ1-1, the CDR3 gives the full variable domain: DVKVTQSSRYLVKRTGEKVFLECVQDMDHENMFWYRQDPGLGLRLIYFSYDVKMKEKGDIPEGYSVSREKKERFSLILESASTNQTSMYLCASSVTGFPEAFFGQGTRLTVV.

This clone was detected a few times. The CDR3 coding sequence is TGTGCCAGCTCACCGGATCTTTTTGCGGGTAGTTTGACGAACAATGAGCAGTTCTTC. This sequence encodes CASSPDLFAGSLTNNEQFF. This sequence joins TRBV18 and TRBJ2-1; D possibly corresponds to TRBD2 (5 bases). The V gene's germline CDR1 is KGHSH and CDR2 LQKENI. Trimming cost V 3 bases and J 5 bases, with 26 bases left between them. The CDR3 contains 19 residues.

The V call is TRBV6-5, the J call TRBJ2-1; TRBD1 matches 11 bases. Trimming removed 6 bases from V and 10 bases from J; junction bases left unmatched: 5. The CDR3 consists of 13 residues. Germline CDR1 reads MNHEY; CDR2 reads SVGAGI. The CDR3 nucleotides read TGTGCCAGCAGGGACAGGGGGCGCTGGGAGCAGTTCTTC. The encoded protein is CASRDRGRWEQFF.

V usage is TRBV4-3 and J usage is TRBJ2-7; no firm D call. There are 13 residues in the CDR3. Germline V gene lookup returns CDR1 LGHNA and CDR2 YSLEER. Trimming took off 2 bases at V and 7 bases at J, with 12 bases between the two ends. The CDR3 nucleotides are TGCGCCAGCAGCCAATCCCTGGTGGGAGAGCAGTACTTC. This encodes CASSQSLVGEQYF.

V and J are TRBV5-1 and TRBJ2-5; 8 nucleotides agree with TRBD1. CDR1 SGHRS and CDR2 YFSETQ come from the germline V gene. J lost 5 bases, V lost 0 bases, and 12 bases had no gene match. There are 17 residues in the CDR3. The CDR3: CASSLGPGQGRLETQYF. In DNA, the CDR3 is TGCGCCAGCAGCTTGGGGCCTGGACAGGGTCGCCTCGAGACCCAGTACTTC.